This TCR beta chain was sequenced during a study of cytomegalovirus exposure and HLA in healthy donors. PCR employed 60 Vbeta and 13 Jbeta primers. TCRdb's table, derived via immunoSEQ multiplex PCR, lists solely in-frame clones and lacks some. Among under 200,000 clones listed, around 72% were seen once. The CDR3 loop spans 15 amino acids. Germline V gives CDR1 SGHTA, CDR2 FQGNSA. Between the trimmed V and J ends, which lost 5 bases and 7 bases, there was a span of 20 bases. The receptor was derived from a woman between 40 and 50 years old in good health and CMV-seropositive. The rearrangement links TRBV7-2 to TRBJ1-2, with D possibly matching TRBD1 (6 bases). Sequenced input: PBMCs. CDR3: CASSRDRLRGIGYTF. CDR3 in DNA: TGTGCCAGCAGCCGAGACAGGCTCCGAGGTATTGGCTACACCTTC.